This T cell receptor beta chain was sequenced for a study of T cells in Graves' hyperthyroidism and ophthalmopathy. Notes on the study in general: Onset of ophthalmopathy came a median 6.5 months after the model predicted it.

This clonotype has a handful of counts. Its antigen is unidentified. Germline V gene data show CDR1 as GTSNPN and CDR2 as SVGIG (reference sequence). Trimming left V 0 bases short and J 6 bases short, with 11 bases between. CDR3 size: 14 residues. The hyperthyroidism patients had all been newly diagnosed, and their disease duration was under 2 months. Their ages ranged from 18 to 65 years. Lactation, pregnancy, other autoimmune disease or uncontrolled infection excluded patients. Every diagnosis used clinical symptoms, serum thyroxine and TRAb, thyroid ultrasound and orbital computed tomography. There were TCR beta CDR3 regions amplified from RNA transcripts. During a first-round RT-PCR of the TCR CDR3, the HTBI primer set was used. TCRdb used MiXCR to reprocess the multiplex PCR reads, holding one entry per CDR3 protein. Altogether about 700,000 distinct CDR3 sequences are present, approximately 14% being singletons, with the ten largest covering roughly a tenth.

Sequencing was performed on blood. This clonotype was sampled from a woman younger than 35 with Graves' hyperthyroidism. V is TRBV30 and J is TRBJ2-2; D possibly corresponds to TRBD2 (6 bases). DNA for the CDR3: TGTGCCTGGAGTGTAGGAGGGGATGCCGGGGAGCTGTTTTTT. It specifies CAWSVGGDAGELFF. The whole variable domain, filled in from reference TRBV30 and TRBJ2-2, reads SQTIHQWPATLVQPVGSPLSLECTVEGTSNPNLYWYRQAAGRGLQLLFYSVGIGQISSEVPQNLSASRPQDRQFILSSKKLLLSDSGFYLCAWSVGGDAGELFFGEGSRLTVL.